The 8 T cell receptor beta chains listed next were all sequenced from one sample in a study of shared clonotypes between healthy human individuals. Terminally differentiated effector memory CD45RA+ cells were left out of the naive CD8 fraction, which was CD45RO-negative and positively selected for CCR7. Generated by immunoSEQ multiplex PCR, the TCRdb table keeps only in-frame clones and is missing some. Of about 1,800,000 clones listed, about 95% were seen once; the top ten hold under 1.5%. Material for sequencing was naive CD8+ T cells sorted from blood. The receptors come from a young man in good health.

Of note for this clone: A much larger clone differs by one base, so this may be a read error. The same CDR3 also results from other DNA sequences found in this sample. For the CDR3, the DNA is TGTGCCAGCAGTCACACCGGGGAGCTGTTTTTT. Amino acid sequence: CASSHTGELFF. The chain has TRBV28 and TRBJ2-2; unclear D gene. The CDR3 is 11 residues long. Germline CDR1 reads MDHEN; CDR2 reads SYDVKM. The ends were cut back, 5 bases at V and 3 bases at J, with 1 base in the middle.

J is TRBJ2-3 and V is TRBV6-1, with TRBD1 matching over 7 bases. V gave up 5 bases and J gave up 2 bases; unmatched junction bases: 7. The CDR3 is made up of 15 amino acids. The germline gives CDR1 MNHNS, CDR2 SASEGT. CDR3 nucleotide sequence: TGTGCCAGCAGTCACAAGGGGGCATTCACAGATACGCAGTATTTT. Translated: CASSHKGAFTDTQYF.

This clone was detected only once. V gene TRBV19 combines with J gene TRBJ2-3; D uncertain. The germline V and J ends were trimmed by 3 bases and 3 bases, with 10 bases remaining between them. Germline CDR1 and CDR2: LNHDA and SQIVND (reference sequence). CDR3 size: 14 residues. The CDR3 DNA reads TGTGCCAGTAGTATTACCCCTTTGACAGATACGCAGTATTTT. Translating gives CASSITPLTDTQYF.

CDR3 sequence: CASSDAYNEQFF. As DNA, the CDR3 is TGTGCCAGCAGCGACGCCTACAATGAGCAGTTCTTC. The rearrangement uses TRBV5-8 and TRBJ2-1; D is ambiguous. V lost 4 bases, J lost 2 bases, and 4 bases lay in between. The germline gives CDR1 SGHTS, CDR2 YDEGEE. This CDR3 has 12 residues.

The genes are TRBV4-3 and TRBJ2-2; D gene ambiguous. Trimming pared 3 bases from V and 8 bases from J, leaving 13 bases between. The CDR3 totals 14 residues. Per germline, CDR1 LGHNA and CDR2 YSLEER. CDR3 in DNA: TGCGCCAGCAGCCATGACCTGTCGGTTGGGGAGCTGTTTTTT. This codes for CASSHDLSVGELFF.

The chain links TRBV2 to TRBJ2-1, with D possibly matching TRBD1 (5 bases). Germline CDR1 and CDR2: SNHLY and FYNNEI. This CDR3 contains 15 residues. V lost 1 base and J lost 4, with 11 bases in between. In DNA, the CDR3 is TGTGCCAGCAGTGAAGGGCAGGGTACATACAATGAGCAGTTCTTC. It translates to CASSEGQGTYNEQFF.

This clone has a single count. V is TRBV12-2 and J is TRBJ2-1; TRBD1 is the table's D call, not checked against the DNA. TRBV12-2 is recorded as a pseudogene. This CDR3 contains 18 residues. The CDR3 loop reads CASRPRASDRGRSDEQFF. The CDR3 DNA sequence: TGTGCAAGTCGCCCTCGGGCTAGCGACAGGGGGCGAAGCGATGAGCAGTTCTTC.

This clone showed up just once. The sample contains more than one DNA sequence encoding this CDR3. The chain uses TRBV7-9 and TRBJ1-2; TRBD1 agrees at 7 bases. Per germline, CDR1 SEHNR and CDR2 FQNEAQ (reference sequence). V lost 5 bases to trimming and J lost 6 bases; unmatched junction nucleotides: 3. CDR3 size: 12 residues. CDR3 bases: TGTGCCAGCAGCCCCGACAGGGATGGCTACACCTTC. Its protein is CASSPDRDGYTF.